The 5 T cell receptor beta chains below all came from one sample that was sequenced in a study of T cells in Graves' hyperthyroidism and ophthalmopathy. Researchers took RNA transcripts and amplified the TCR beta CDR3 regions from them. A first-round RT-PCR of the TCR CDR3 used the HTBI primer set. TCRdb redid the calling of the multiplex PCR reads with MiXCR, one entry per CDR3 protein. The sample has just over 550,000 distinct CDR3 sequences, about half seen once. The sequenced sample consisted of peripheral blood or thyroid tissue (not recorded which). The receptors here all came from a woman aged 18-29 years with Graves' hyperthyroidism.

This clonotype was found once. The chain recombines TRBV14 with TRBJ2-5, with TRBD2 matching over 12 bases. The J call is in doubt because the DNA end fits TRBJ2-1 better. The CDR3 sequence is 14 residues long. Germline lookup yields CDR1 SGHDN and CDR2 FVKESK. The CDR3, as DNA: TGTGCCAGCAGCCGACTAGCGGGAGCGAATGAGCAGTTCTTC. Translated, it gives CASSRLAGANEQFF.

With regard to this clonotype: Just one base apart from a much larger clone, this may be a read error. The rearrangement links TRBV20-1 to TRBJ2-5, with no clear D. The CDR3 contains 13 residues. V lost 0 bases and J lost 5, with 10 bases in between. Germline V gives CDR1 DFQATT, CDR2 SNEGSKA (reference sequence). This CDR3 reads CSAREAGWETQYF. For the CDR3, the DNA is TGCAGTGCTAGAGAGGCTGGCTGGGAGACCCAGTACTTC.

In its sample, this clonotype was seen many times. The chain has TRBV10-3 and TRBJ1-1, with a weak D call TRBD1 (5 bases). V was pared by 7 bases and J by 4 bases, with 19 bases between. Germline lookup yields CDR1 ENHRY and CDR2 SYGVKD. The CDR3 covers 15 residues. The CDR3: CAITTTEGRGTEAFF. CDR3 in DNA: TGTGCCATCACTACGACGGAGGGGCGAGGCACTGAAGCTTTCTTT.

This clonotype was seen ten or more times. V and J are TRBV7-2 and TRBJ2-7, with D perhaps TRBD2 (5 bases). The germline CDR1 and CDR2 sequences are SGHTA and FQGNSA. The CDR3 spans 13 residues. The V and J ends lost 4 bases and 2 bases respectively, with 9 bases between them. The CDR3 sequence is CASSYSGPYEQYF. The CDR3, as DNA: TGTGCCAGCAGCTACAGCGGACCCTACGAGCAGTACTTC.

The rearrangement joins TRBV24-1 to TRBJ2-5; D remains ambiguous. Germline V gene data show CDR1 as KGHDR and CDR2 as SFDVKD. V was shortened by 5 bases and J by 2 bases, with 14 bases between the two germline ends. The length of the CDR3 is 15 residues. Here the CDR3 reads CATSVEAMAQETQYF. Written as DNA, the CDR3 is TGTGCCACCAGTGTCGAGGCGATGGCACAAGAGACCCAGTACTTC.